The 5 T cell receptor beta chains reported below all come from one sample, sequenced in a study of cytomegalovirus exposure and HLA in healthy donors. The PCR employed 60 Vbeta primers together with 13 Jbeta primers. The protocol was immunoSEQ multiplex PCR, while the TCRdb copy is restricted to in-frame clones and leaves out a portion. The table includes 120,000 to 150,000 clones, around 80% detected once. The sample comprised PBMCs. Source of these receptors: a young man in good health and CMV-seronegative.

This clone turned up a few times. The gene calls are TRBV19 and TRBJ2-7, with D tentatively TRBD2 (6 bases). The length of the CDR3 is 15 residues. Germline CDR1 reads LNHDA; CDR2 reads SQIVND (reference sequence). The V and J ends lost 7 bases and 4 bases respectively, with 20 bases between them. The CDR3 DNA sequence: TGTGCCAGTACCGCCCGGGGGAGTCCCTCGTACGAGCAGTACTTC. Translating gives CASTARGSPSYEQYF.

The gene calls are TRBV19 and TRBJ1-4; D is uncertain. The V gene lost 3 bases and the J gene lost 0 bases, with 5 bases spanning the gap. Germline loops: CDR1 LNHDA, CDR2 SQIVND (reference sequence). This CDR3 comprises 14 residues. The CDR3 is CASSISATNEKLFF. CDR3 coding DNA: TGTGCCAGTAGTATCTCCGCAACTAATGAAAAACTGTTTTTT.

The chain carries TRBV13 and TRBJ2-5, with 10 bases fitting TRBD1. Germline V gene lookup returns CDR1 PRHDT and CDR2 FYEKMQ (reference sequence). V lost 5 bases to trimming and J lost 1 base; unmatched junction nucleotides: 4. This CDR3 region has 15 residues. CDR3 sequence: CASSPWTGGQETQYF. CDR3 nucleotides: TGTGCCAGCAGCCCTTGGACAGGGGGCCAAGAGACCCAGTACTTC.

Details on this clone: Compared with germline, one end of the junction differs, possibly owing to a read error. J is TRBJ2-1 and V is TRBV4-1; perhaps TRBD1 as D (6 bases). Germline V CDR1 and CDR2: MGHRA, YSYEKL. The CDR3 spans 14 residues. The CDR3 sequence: CASSQAPGVGSVVF. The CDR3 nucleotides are TGCGCCAGCAGCCAAGCCCCAGGGGTGGGGTCTGTGGTCTTC.

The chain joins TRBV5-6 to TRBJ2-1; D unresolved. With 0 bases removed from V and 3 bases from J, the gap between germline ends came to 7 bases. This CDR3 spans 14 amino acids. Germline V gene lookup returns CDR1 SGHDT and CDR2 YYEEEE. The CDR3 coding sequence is TGTGCCAGCAGCTTGGCCCTAGACTACAATGAGCAGTTCTTC. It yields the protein CASSLALDYNEQFF. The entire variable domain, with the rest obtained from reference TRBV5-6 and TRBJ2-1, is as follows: DAGVTQSPTHLIKTRGQQVTLRCSPKSGHDTVSWYQQALGQGPQFIFQYYEEEERQRGNFPDRFSGHQFPNYSSELNVNALLLGDSALYLCASSLALDYNEQFFGPGTRLTVL.